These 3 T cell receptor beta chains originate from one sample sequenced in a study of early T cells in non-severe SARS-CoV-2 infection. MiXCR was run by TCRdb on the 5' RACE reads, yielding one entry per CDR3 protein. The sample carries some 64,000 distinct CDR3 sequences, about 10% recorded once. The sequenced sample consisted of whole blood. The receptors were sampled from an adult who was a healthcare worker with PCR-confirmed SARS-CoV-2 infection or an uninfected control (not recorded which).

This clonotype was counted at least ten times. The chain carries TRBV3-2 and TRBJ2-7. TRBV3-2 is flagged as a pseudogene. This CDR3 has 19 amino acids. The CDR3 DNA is TGTGCCAGCAGCCAAGATTTTGCCCGCCGGGACAGGGGATTGAGGGAGCAGTACTTC. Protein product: CASSQDFARRDRGLREQYF.

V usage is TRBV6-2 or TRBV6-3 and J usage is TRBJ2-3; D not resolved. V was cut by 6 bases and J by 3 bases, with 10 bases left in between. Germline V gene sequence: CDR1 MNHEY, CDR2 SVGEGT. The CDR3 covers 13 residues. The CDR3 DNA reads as TGTGCCAGCAGCGCCTTCCCGACAGATACGCAGTATTTT. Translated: CASSAFPTDTQYF.

This CDR3 is CADGGTNTGELFF. CDR3 sequence (DNA): TGTGCCGACGGGGGGACAAACACCGGGGAGCTGTTTTTT. The V gene is TRBV2, the J gene TRBJ2-2; D is perhaps TRBD2 (7 bases). The ends were cut back, 11 bases at V and 2 bases at J, with 12 bases in the middle. Germline loops: CDR1 SNHLY, CDR2 FYNNEI. The CDR3 sequence is 13 residues long.